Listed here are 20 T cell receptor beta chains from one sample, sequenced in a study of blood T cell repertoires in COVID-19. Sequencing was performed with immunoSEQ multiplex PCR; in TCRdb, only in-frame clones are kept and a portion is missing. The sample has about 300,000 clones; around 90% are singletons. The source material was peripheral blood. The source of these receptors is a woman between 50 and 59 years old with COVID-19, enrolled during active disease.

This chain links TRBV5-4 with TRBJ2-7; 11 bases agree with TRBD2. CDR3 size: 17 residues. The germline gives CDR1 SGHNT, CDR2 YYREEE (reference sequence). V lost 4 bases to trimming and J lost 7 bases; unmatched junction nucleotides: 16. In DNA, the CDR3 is TGTGCCAGCAGCCTCGATCGGGGGACTAGCGGAGTTCGGGAGCAGTACTTC. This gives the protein CASSLDRGTSGVREQYF.

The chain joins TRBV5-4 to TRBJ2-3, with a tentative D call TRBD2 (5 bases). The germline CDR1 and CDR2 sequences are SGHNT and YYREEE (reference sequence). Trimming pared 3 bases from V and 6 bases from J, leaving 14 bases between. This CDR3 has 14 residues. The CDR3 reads CASSSTPSKDTQYF. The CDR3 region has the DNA TGTGCCAGCAGCTCGACCCCTAGCAAGGATACGCAGTATTTT.

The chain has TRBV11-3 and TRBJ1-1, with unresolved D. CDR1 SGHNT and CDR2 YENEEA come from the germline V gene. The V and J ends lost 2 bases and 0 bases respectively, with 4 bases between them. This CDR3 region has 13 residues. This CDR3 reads CASSLRVNTEAFF. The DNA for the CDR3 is TGTGCCAGCAGCTTAAGAGTGAACACTGAAGCTTTCTTT.

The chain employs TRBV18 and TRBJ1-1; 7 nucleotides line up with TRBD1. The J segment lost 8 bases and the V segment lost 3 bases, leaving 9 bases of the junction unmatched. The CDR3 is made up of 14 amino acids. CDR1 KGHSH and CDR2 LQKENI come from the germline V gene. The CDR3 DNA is TGTGCCAGCTCACCTAGGGGACAGTCCTTCGAAGCTTTCTTT. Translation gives CASSPRGQSFEAFF.

The CDR3 coding sequence is TGCGCCAGCAGCCAAGATTGGGCACCGACTAACTATGGCTACACCTTC. It specifies CASSQDWAPTNYGYTF. This chain joins TRBV4-3 and TRBJ1-2, with unresolved D. CDR3 length: 16 amino acids. V was cut by 0 bases and J by 0 bases, with 11 bases left in between. Germline CDR1 and CDR2: LGHNA and YSLEER.

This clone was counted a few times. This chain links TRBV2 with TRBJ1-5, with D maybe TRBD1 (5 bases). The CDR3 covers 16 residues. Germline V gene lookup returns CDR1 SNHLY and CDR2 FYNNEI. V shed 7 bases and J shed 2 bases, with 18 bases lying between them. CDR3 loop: CASTTGGGLRNQPQHF. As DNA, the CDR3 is TGTGCCAGCACCACCGGGGGGGGTTTGCGCAATCAGCCCCAGCATTTT.

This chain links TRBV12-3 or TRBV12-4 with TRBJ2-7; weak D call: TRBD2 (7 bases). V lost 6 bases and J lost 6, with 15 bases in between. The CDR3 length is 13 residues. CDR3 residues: CASSSGTFGEQYF. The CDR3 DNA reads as TGTGCCAGCAGCAGCGGGACATTTGGCGAGCAGTACTTC.

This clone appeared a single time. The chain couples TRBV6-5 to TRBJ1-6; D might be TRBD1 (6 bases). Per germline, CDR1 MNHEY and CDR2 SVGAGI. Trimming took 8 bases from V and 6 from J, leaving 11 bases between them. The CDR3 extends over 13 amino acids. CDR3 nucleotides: TGTGCCAGCCACAGGGAATTTAATTCACCCCTCCACTTT. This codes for CASHREFNSPLHF.

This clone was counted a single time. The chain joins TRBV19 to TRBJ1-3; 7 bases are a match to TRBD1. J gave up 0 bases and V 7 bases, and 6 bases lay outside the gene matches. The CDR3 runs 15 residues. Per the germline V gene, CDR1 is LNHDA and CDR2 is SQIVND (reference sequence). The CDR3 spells CASIQGRFSGNTIYF. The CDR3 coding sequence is TGTGCCAGTATACAGGGGCGATTCTCTGGAAACACCATATATTTT.

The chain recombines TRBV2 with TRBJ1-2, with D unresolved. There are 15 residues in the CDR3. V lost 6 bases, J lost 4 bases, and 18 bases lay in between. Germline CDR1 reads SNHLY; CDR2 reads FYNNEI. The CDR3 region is CASRGNHGSTYGYTF. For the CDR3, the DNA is TGTGCCAGCAGAGGGAATCACGGGAGCACCTATGGCTACACCTTC.

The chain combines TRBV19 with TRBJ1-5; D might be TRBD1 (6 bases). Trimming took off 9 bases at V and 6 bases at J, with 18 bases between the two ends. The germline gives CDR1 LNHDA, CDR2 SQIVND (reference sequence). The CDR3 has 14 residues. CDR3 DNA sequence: TGTGCCAGCACTCAGGCGGGGGGCGTTCAGCCCCAGCATTTT. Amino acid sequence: CASTQAGGVQPQHF.

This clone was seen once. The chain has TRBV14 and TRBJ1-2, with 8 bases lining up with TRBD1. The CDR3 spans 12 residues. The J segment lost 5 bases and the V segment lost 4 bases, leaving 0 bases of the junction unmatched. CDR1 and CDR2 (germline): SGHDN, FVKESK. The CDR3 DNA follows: TGTGCCAGCAGCCGACAGGGGTATGGCTACACCTTC. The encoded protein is CASSRQGYGYTF.

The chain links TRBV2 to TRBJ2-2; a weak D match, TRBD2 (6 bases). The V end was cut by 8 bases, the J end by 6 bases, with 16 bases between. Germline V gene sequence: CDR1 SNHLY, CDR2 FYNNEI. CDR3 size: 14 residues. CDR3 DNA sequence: TGTGCCAGCTCCGGGACTTGGTGGGCCGGGGAGCTGTTTTTT. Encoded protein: CASSGTWWAGELFF.

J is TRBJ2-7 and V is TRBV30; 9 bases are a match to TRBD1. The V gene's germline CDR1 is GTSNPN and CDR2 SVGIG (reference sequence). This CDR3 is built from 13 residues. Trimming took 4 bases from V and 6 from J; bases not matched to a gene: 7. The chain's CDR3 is CAWTGTGPLEQYF. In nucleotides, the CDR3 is TGTGCCTGGACAGGGACAGGGCCCCTCGAGCAGTACTTC.

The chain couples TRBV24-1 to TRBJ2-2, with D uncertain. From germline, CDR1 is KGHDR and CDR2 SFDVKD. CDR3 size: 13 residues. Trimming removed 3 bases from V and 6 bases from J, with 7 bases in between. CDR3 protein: CATSDPSAGELFF. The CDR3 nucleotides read TGTGCCACCAGTGATCCGTCAGCCGGGGAGCTGTTTTTT.

The CDR3 loop reads CAWSVRTGGTNYGYTF. For the CDR3, the DNA is TGTGCCTGGAGTGTCCGGACAGGGGGCACTAACTATGGCTACACCTTC. The chain has TRBV30 and TRBJ1-2, with 11 bases lining up with TRBD1. Germline loops: CDR1 GTSNPN, CDR2 SVGIG (reference sequence). The CDR3 covers 16 residues. V lost 0 bases to trimming and J lost 0 bases; unmatched junction nucleotides: 3.

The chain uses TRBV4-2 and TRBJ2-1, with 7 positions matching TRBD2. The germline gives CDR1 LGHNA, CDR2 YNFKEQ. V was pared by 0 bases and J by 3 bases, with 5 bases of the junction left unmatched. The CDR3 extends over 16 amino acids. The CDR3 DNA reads TGTGCCAGCAGCCAAGATATGGCTAGCGGCTACAATGAGCAGTTCTTC. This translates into CASSQDMASGYNEQFF.

The CDR3 DNA reads as TGTGCCAGCAGTTACCCCCGGGAGCAGTTCTTC. Translated, it gives CASSYPREQFF. The V gene is TRBV6-2 or TRBV6-3, the J gene TRBJ2-1; D remains unclear. Germline V gene sequence: CDR1 MNHEY, CDR2 SVGEGT. The length of the CDR3 is 11 residues. V was clipped by 2 bases and J by 10 bases, with 6 bases between them.

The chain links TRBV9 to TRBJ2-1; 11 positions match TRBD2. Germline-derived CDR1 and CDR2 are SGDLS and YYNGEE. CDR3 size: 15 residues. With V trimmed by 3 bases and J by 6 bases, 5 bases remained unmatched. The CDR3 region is CASSGRLAGPNEQFF. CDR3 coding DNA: TGTGCCAGCAGCGGCCGACTAGCGGGGCCCAATGAGCAGTTCTTC.

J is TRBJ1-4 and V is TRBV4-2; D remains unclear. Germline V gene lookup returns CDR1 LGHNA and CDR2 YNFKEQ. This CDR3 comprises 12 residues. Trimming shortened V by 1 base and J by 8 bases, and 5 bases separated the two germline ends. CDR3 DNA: TGTGCCAGCAGCCAAGTACAGGAAAAACTGTTTTTT. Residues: CASSQVQEKLFF.